This T cell receptor (beta chain) was retrieved from a study of metastatic and nonmetastatic thyroid tumors. Study details: Patients with malignant and benign thyroid disease provided blood and tumor or nodule tissue, whose repertoires were compared.

TCRdb re-clonotyped the PCR reads via MiXCR. The sample lists roughly 72,000 clones, less than 20% occurring once. The V and J ends lost 5 bases and 0 bases respectively, with 8 bases between them. This CDR3 spans 12 amino acids. Looked up from germline, CDR1 is SQVTM and CDR2 is ANQGSEA. Until they underwent thyroid surgery, no patient had received any treatment. This clone has a count of ten or more. The sequenced sample consisted of blood. The clonotype originates from a female donor with papillary thyroid cancer or a benign thyroid nodule (not recorded which). Some clones in this sample may be carry-over from other donors' samples. This chain uses TRBV29-1 with TRBJ2-7; D ambiguous. The CDR3 reads CSVIGSSYEQYF. DNA of the CDR3: TGCAGCGTTATTGGGTCCTCCTACGAGCAGTACTTC.